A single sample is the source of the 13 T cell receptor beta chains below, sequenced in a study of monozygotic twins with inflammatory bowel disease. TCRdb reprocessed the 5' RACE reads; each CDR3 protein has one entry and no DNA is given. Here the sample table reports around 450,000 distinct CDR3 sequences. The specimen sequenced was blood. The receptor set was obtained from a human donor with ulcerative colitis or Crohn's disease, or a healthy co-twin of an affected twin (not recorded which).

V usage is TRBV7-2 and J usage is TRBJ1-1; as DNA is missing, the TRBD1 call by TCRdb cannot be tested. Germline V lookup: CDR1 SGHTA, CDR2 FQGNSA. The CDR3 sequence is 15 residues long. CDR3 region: CASSSQGGGNTEAFF.

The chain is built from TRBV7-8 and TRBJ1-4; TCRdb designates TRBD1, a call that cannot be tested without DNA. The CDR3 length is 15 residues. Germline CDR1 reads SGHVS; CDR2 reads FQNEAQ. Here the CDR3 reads CASSLSGSTNEKLFF.

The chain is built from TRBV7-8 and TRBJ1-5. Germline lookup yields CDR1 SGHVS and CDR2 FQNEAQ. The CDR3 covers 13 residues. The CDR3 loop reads CASSVHSSQPQHF.

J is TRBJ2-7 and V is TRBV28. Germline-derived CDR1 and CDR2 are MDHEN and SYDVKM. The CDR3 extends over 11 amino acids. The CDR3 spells CASSVEYEQYF.

The CDR3 region is CASSESGVLETQYF. V and J are TRBV25-1 and TRBJ2-5. Germline loops: CDR1 MGHDK, CDR2 SYGVNS. The CDR3 contains 14 residues.

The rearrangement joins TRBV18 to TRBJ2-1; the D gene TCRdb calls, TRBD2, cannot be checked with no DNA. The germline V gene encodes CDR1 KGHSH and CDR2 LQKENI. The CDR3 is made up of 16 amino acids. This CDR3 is CASSPPQRGGLDEQFF.

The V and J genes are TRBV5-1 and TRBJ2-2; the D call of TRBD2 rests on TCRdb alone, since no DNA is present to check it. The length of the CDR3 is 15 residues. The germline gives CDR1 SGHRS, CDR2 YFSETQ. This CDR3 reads CASSLGQKNTGELFF.

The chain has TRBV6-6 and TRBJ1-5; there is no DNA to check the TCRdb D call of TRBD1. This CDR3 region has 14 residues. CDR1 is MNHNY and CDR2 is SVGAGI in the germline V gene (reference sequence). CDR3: CASSPTGINQPQHF.

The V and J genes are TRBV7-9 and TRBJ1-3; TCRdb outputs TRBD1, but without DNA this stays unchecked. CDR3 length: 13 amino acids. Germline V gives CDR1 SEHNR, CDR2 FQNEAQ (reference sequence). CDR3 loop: CASASSPGDTIYF.

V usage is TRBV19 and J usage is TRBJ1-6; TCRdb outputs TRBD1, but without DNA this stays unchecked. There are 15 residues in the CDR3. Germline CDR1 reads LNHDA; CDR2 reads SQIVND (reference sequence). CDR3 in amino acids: CASSATGTGFSPLHF.

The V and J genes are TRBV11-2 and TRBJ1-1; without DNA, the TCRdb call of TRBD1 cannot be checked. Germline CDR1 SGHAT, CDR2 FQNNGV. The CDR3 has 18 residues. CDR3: CASSLESSGSGANTEAFF.

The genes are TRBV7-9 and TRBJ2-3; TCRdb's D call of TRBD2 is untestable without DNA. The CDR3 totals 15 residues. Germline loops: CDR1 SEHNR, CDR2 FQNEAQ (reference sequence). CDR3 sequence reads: CASSLVTSGSDTQYF. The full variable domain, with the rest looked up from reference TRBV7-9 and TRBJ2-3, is DTGVSQNPRHKITKRGQNVTFRCDPISEHNRLYWYRQTLGQGPEFLTYFQNEAQLEKSRLLSDRFSAERPKGSFSTLEIQRTEQGDSAMYLCASSLVTSGSDTQYFGPGTRLTVL.

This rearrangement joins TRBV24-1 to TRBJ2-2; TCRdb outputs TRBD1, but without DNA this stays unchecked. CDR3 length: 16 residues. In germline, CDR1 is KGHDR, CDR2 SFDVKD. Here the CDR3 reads CATSATGASNTGELFF.